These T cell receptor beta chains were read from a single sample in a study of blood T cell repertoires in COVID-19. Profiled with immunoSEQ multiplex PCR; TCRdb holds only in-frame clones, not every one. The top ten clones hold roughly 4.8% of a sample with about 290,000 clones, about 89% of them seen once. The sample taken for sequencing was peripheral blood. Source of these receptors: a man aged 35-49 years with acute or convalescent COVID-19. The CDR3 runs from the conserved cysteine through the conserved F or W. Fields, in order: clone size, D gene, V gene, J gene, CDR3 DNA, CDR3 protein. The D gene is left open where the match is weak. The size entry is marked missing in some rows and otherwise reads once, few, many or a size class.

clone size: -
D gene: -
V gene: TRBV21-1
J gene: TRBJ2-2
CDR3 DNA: TGTGCCAGCAGCGAGGACAGGGGAACCACGGGCACCGGGGAGCTGTTTTTT
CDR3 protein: CASSEDRGTTGTGELFF

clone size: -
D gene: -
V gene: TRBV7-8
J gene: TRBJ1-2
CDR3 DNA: TGTGCCAGCAGCTTAGCGGAGGACGGCTCTAACTATGGCTACACCTTC
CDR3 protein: CASSLAEDGSNYGYTF

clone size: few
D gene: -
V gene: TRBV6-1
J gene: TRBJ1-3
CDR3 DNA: TGTGCCAGCAGTGAAGCCCAGGACTCCAGTTACGGAAACACCATATATTTT
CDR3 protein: CASSEAQDSSYGNTIYF

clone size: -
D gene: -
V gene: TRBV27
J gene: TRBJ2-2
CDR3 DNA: TGTGCCAGCAGTTTCCTGGGGAGCACCGGGGAGCTGTTTTTT
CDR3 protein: CASSFLGSTGELFF

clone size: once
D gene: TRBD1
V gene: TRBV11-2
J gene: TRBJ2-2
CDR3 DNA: TGTGCCAGCAGGGACAGGGGGACGAACACCGGGGAGCTGTTTTTT
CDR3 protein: CASRDRGTNTGELFF

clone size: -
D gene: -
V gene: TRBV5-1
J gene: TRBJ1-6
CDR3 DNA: TGCGCCAGCAGCTTGGAAGCGGTGGGGAGAAGTAATTCACCCCTCCACTTT
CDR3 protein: CASSLEAVGRSNSPLHF

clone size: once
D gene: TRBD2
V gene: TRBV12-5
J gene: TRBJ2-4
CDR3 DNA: TGTGCTAGTGGTTTGGACGCCTCCGGACTAGCGGAAAACATTCAGTACTTC
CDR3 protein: CASGLDASGLAENIQYF

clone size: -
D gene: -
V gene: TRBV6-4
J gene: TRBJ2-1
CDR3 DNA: TGTGCCAGCAGCCCACAGGGATACAATGAGCAGTTCTTC
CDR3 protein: CASSPQGYNEQFF

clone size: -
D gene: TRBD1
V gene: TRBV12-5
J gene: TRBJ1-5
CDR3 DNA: TGTGCTAGTGGTTGGGACAGAGATCAGCCCCAGCATTTT
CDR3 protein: CASGWDRDQPQHF

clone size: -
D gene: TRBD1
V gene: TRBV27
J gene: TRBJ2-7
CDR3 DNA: TGTGCCAGCACTACGTCCCGGGACAGGGGGCGCCGTGAGTACTTC
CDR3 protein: CASTTSRDRGRREYF

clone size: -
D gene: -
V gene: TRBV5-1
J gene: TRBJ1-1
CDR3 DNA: TGCGCCAGCAGCTTGAACATGAACACTGAAGCTTTCTTT
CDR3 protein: CASSLNMNTEAFF

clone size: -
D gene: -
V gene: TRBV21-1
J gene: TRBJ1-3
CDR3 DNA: TGTGCCAGCCTGATCCGGGACAGTCTAAGAAACACCATATATTTT
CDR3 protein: CASLIRDSLRNTIYF

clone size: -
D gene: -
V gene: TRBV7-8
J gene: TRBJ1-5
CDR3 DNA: TGTGCCAGCAGCGAGAATCGGAATCAGCCCCAGCATTTT
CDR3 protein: CASSENRNQPQHF

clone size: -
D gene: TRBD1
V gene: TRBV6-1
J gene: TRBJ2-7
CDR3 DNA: TGTGCCAGCAGGGAAGCGGAAGGACAGGGGGCCTACGAGCAGTACTTC
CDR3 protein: CASREAEGQGAYEQYF

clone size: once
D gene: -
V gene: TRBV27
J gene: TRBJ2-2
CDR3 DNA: TGTGCCAGCAGCCGGCGGGGCTCTCCCACCGGGGAGCTGTTTTTT
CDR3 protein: CASSRRGSPTGELFF

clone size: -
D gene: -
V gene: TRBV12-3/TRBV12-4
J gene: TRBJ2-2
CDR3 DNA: TGTGCCAGCAGTTTGGAGGGGACCGGGGAGCTGTTTTTT
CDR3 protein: CASSLEGTGELFF

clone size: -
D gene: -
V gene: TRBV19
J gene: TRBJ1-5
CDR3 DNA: TGTGCCAGTAGTACTACCGGGGGTGGCAATCAGCCCCAGCATTTT
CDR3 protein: CASSTTGGGNQPQHF

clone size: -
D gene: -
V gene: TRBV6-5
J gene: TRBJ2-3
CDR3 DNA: TGTGCCAGCACCGCAGAGGGGACATCAGATACGCAGTATTTT
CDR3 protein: CASTAEGTSDTQYF

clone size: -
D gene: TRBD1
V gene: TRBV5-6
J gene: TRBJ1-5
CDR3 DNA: TGTGCCAGCAGCCCGAGGACAGGGGGTGGACAGCCCCAGCATTTT
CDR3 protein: CASSPRTGGGQPQHF

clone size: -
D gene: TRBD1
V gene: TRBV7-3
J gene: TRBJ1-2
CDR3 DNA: TGTGCCAGCAGTGATCGGGGACAGGGGGCGGGTGGCTACACCTTC
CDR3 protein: CASSDRGQGAGGYTF

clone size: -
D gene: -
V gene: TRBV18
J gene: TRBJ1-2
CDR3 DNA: TGTGCCAGCTCACCGGACAACTCTAACTATGGCTACACCTTC
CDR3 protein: CASSPDNSNYGYTF

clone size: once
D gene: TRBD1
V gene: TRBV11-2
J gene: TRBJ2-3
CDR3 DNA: TGTGCCAGCACGGAAACAGGGGGGAACACAGATACGCAGTATTTT
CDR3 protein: CASTETGGNTDTQYF

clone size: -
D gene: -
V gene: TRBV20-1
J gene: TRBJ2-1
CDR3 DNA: TGCAGTTTACAGGGACATGAGCAGTTCTTC
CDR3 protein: CSLQGHEQFF

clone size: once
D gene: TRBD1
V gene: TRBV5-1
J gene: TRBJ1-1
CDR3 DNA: TGCGCCATCCTGACAGGGACTGAAGCTTTCTTT
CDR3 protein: CAILTGTEAFF

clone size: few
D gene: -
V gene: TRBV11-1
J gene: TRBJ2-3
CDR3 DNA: TGTGCCAGCAGCTTCCGAGATGGTGTAGATACGCAGTATTTT
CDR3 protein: CASSFRDGVDTQYF

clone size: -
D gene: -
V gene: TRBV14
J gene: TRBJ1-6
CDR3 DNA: TGTGCCAGCAGCCTCATTTATAATTCACCCCTCCACTTT
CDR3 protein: CASSLIYNSPLHF

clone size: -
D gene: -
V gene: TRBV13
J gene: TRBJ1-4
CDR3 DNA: TGTGCCAGCAGCCGGCAGGGGAGTGAAAAACTGTTTTTT
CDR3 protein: CASSRQGSEKLFF

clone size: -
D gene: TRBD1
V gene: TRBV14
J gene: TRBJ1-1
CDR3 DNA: TGTGCCAGCAGCCGAGAGACAGGGCGAGGGACTGAAGCTTTCTTT
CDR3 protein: CASSRETGRGTEAFF

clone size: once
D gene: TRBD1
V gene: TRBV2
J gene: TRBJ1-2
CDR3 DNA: TGTGCCAGCTGTGGTTTATTAGGGGGCAGGGATGGCTACACCTTC
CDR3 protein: CASCGLLGGRDGYTF

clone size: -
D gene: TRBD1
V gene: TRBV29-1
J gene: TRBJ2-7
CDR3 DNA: TGCAGCGTTGAGCAGGGAGCGAGGGACAGCTTCTACGAGCAGTACTTC
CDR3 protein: CSVEQGARDSFYEQYF

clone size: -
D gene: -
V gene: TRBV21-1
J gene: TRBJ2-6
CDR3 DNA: TGTGCCAGCAGCCTAAGGGTACGGGAGCCTGGGGCCAACGTCCTGACTTTC
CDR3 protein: CASSLRVREPGANVLTF

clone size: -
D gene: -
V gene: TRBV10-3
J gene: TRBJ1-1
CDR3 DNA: TGTGCCATCAAACGGGACACCCAGAACACTGAAGCTTTCTTT
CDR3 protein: CAIKRDTQNTEAFF

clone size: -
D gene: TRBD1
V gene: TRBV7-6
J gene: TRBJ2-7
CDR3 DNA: TGTGCCAGCAGCTTAGTCGGGACAGAGGCCTACGAGCAGTACTTC
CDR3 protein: CASSLVGTEAYEQYF

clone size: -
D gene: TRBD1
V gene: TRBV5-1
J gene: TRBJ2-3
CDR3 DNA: TGCGCCAGCAGCCTAGTAGGACAGGGTATAACAGATACGCAGTATTTT
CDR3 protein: CASSLVGQGITDTQYF

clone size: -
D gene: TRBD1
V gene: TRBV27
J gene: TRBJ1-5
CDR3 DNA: TGTGCCAGCCGGGACAGCCGCAATCAGCCCCAGCATTTT
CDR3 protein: CASRDSRNQPQHF

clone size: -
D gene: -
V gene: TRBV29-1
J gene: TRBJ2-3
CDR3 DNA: TGCAGCGTTGAACGGGGCACAGATACGCAGTATTTT
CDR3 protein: CSVERGTDTQYF

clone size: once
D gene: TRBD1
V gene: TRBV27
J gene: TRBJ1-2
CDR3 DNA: TGTGCCAGCAGTTTCTCTACTTTACAGGGGGCCTGGGGCTACACCTTC
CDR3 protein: CASSFSTLQGAWGYTF

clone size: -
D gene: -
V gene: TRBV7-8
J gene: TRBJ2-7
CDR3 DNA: TGTGCCAGCAGCGCCCGACGGGACACCTCCTACGAGCAGTACTTC
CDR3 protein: CASSARRDTSYEQYF

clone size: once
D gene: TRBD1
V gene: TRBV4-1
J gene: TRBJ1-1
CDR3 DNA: TGCGCCAGCAGCCACACAGGGGGCGAGGGGAACACTGAAGCTTTCTTT
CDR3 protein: CASSHTGGEGNTEAFF

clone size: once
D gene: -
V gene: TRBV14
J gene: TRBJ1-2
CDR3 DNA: TGTGCCAGCAGCCAAGATTTAACGGAGCCGAGACGGGGCTACACCTTC
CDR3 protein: CASSQDLTEPRRGYTF

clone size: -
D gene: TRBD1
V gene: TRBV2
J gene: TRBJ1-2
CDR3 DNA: TGTGCCAGCAGAAGGACAGGGTTATTCCTTAACTATGGCTACACCTTC
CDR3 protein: CASRRTGLFLNYGYTF

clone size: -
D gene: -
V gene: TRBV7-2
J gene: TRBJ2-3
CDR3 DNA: TGTGCCAGCAGCGCAGGGATGGGGTTTGTAGAAGATACGCAGTATTTT
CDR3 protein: CASSAGMGFVEDTQYF

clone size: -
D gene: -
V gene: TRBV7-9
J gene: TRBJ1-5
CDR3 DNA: TGTGCCAGCGGATCCGGGAGTCAGCCCCAGCATTTT
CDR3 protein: CASGSGSQPQHF

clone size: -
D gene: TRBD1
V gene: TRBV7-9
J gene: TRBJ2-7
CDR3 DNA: TGTGCCAGCAGCTTAACCGGGACAGCATACGAGCAGTACTTC
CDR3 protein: CASSLTGTAYEQYF

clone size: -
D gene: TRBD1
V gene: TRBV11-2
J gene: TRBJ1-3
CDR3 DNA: TGTGCCAGCAGCGACAACAGGGGCCCAAACACCATATATTTT
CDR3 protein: CASSDNRGPNTIYF

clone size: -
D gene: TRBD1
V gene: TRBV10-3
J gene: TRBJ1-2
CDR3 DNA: TGTGCCATCAGTGAGTCGGACAGGGTACGAGGCTACACCTTC
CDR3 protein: CAISESDRVRGYTF

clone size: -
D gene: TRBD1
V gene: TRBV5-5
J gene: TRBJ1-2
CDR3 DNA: TGTGCCAGCAGCCCGACAGGGGGCAACGGCTACACCTTC
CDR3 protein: CASSPTGGNGYTF

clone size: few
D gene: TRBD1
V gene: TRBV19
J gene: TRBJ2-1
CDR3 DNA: TGTGCCAGTAGTACGGGACAGGGCTCCCGTAGCTCCTACAATGAGCAGTTCTTC
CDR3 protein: CASSTGQGSRSSYNEQFF

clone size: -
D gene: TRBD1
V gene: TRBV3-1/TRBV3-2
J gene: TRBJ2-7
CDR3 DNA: TGTGCCAGCAGCCCCACCCCGGGACAGTCCTACGAGCAGTACTTC
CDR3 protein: CASSPTPGQSYEQYF

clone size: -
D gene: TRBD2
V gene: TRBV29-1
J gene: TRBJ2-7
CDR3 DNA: TGCAGCGTTGAAGTCCGGGGGGGAGATTCCTACGAGCAGTACTTC
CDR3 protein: CSVEVRGGDSYEQYF

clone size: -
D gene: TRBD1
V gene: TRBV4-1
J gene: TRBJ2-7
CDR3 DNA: TGCGCCAGCAGCCAGGATTTCGACAGGGTGAATGACGAGCAGTACTTC
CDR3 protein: CASSQDFDRVNDEQYF

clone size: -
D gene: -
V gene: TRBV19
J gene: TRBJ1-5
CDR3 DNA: TGTGCCAGTAGCCAGGCCCTTCTATCCAATCAGCCCCAGCATTTT
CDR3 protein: CASSQALLSNQPQHF

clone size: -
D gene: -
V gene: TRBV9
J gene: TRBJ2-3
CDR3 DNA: TGTGCCAGCAGCGTCACGGGGGTGAGCACAGATACGCAGTATTTT
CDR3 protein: CASSVTGVSTDTQYF

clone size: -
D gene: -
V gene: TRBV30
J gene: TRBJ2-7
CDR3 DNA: TGTGCCTGGAGCCGCGACAGGTTCTCCTACGAGCAGTACTTC
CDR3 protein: CAWSRDRFSYEQYF

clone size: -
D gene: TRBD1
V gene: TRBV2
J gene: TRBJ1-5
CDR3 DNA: TGTGCCAGCAATCCTGACAGGGAACAGCCCCAGCATTTT
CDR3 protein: CASNPDREQPQHF

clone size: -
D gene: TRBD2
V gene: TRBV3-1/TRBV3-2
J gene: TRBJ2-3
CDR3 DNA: TGTGCCAGCAGTCCGAATCTTAGCGGGGAAGACACAGATACGCAGTATTTT
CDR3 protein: CASSPNLSGEDTDTQYF